What follows are 23 T cell receptor beta chains derived from one specimen sequenced in a study of vaccination effects on CD4 cells after COVID-19. For these receptors, no antigen is known. CD4+ T cells specific for antigen were expanded with viral peptide pools by the ViraFEST assay before sequencing. At the end of about 10 days of culture, CD4+ T cells were isolated. Of the BNT162b2 and mRNA-1273 vaccines, participants received two doses of one or the other. The data were produced by immunoSEQ multiplex PCR, yet TCRdb's version contains in-frame clones alone and is incomplete. The repertoire consists of 50,000 to 65,000 clones, with about three quarters occurring once and the leading ten covering roughly 1.2%. The sample was CD4+ T cells from PBMCs cultured with HCoV-229E spike peptides, taken after COVID-19 vaccination. The receptor source for this set is a human donor who received a COVID-19 vaccine.

The V call is TRBV2, the J call TRBJ2-5; 9 bases align to TRBD1. The V gene's germline CDR1 is SNHLY and CDR2 FYNNEI. V shed 4 bases and J 5 bases; nucleotides not matched to a gene: 5. This CDR3 spans 14 amino acids. CDR3 DNA sequence: TGTGCCAGCAGTGGTACAGGGGGCGGGGAGACCCAGTACTTC. Its translation is CASSGTGGGETQYF.

In this sample, this clone turned up a few times. The V gene is TRBV9, the J gene TRBJ1-1; D is undetermined. The germline gives CDR1 SGDLS, CDR2 YYNGEE. The CDR3 totals 13 residues. The ends were cut back, 3 bases at V and 0 bases at J, with 6 bases in the middle. In DNA, the CDR3 is TGTGCCAGCAGCGCGCGGTTGAACACTGAAGCTTTCTTT. Protein: CASSARLNTEAFF.

This chain connects TRBV2 to TRBJ2-1; TRBD2 might be the D (6 bases). The CDR3 sequence is 11 residues long. CDR1 is SNHLY, CDR2 FYNNEI, per germline. V lost 7 bases and J lost 13, with 14 bases in between. DNA for the CDR3: TGTGCCAGCAATGAGAAGGGACTTCAGTTCTTC. It encodes CASNEKGLQFF.

The CDR3 bases are TGTGCCACCCGTGGGGGCGAAGCTGGGGCCAACGTCCTGACTTTC. This translates into CATRGGEAGANVLTF. This sequence joins TRBV24-1 and TRBJ2-6; a weak D match, TRBD1 (6 bases). Trimming took 9 bases from V and 2 from J, leaving 13 bases between them. The germline CDR1 and CDR2 sequences are KGHDR and SFDVKD. The CDR3 is 15 amino acids.

The chain has TRBV24-1 and TRBJ1-2; D uncertain. Per the germline V gene, CDR1 is KGHDR and CDR2 is SFDVKD. Trimming removed 4 bases at V and 0 bases at J, with 2 bases between. The CDR3 extends over 12 amino acids. CDR3 in amino acids: CATSDANYGYTF. The CDR3 nucleotides read TGTGCCACCAGTGACGCTAACTATGGCTACACCTTC.

With regard to this clone: Distinct nucleotide sequences in the sample also encode this CDR3. The chain links TRBV24-1 to TRBJ1-5; maybe TRBD1 (5 bases). The CDR3 consists of 13 residues. Trimming stripped 5 bases from V and 6 bases from J, with 10 bases between. Germline CDR1 KGHDR, CDR2 SFDVKD. As DNA, the CDR3 is TGTGCCACCAGTGCGGGGGGGGGTCAGCCCCAGCATTTT. Amino acid sequence: CATSAGGGQPQHF.

This clone was seen only once. The chain has TRBV15 and TRBJ2-4; a possible D gene is TRBD2 (7 bases). This CDR3 is built from 16 residues. The germline V and J ends were trimmed by 8 bases and 6 bases, with 23 bases remaining between them. Germline loops: CDR1 LNHNV, CDR2 YYDKDF (reference sequence). DNA of the CDR3: TGTGCCACCCAAGGGGGGGCAGGGGTGGATGGAAACATTCAGTACTTC. Its translation is CATQGGAGVDGNIQYF. Complete variable domain (other parts from reference TRBV15 and TRBJ2-4): DAMVIQNPRYQVTQFGKPVTLSCSQTLNHNVMYWYQQKSSQAPKLLFHYYDKDFNNEADTPDNFQSRRPNTSFCFLDIRSPGLGDTAMYLCATQGGAGVDGNIQYFGAGTRLSVL.

The chain is built from TRBV6-1 and TRBJ1-2; the D gene is possibly TRBD1 (5 bases). The CDR3 has 12 residues. The ends were cut back, 1 base at V and 8 bases at J, with 8 bases in the middle. Germline loops: CDR1 MNHNS, CDR2 SASEGT. CDR3 residues: CASSEDRLGYTF. The CDR3 DNA is TGTGCCAGCAGTGAAGACAGGTTGGGCTACACCTTC.

This clone has a single count. The V gene is TRBV24-1, the J gene TRBJ2-7, with D unresolved. The CDR3 has 16 amino acids. Trimming stripped 0 bases from V and 3 bases from J, with 14 bases between. Germline loops: CDR1 KGHDR, CDR2 SFDVKD. CDR3 sequence (DNA): TGTGCCACCAGTGATTTGGAAAAAATCTTCCACTACGAGCAGTACGTC. Protein sequence: CATSDLEKIFHYEQYV.

This chain joins TRBV6-2 or TRBV6-3 and TRBJ2-7, with D hard to call. Germline values: CDR1 MNHEY, CDR2 SVGEGT. CDR3 size: 14 residues. Deletions cut 6 bases from V and 3 bases from J, with 15 bases between. CDR3: CASSLTWGNYEQYV. The CDR3 DNA reads TGTGCCAGCAGCCTAACCTGGGGAAACTACGAGCAGTACGTC.

This clone was recorded a few times. CDR3 sequence (DNA): TGTGCCAGCTCGAGCTCCTATAATTCACCCCTCCACTTT. It yields the protein CASSSSYNSPLHF. The chain carries TRBV18 and TRBJ1-6; D unclear. The germline CDR1 and CDR2 sequences are KGHSH and LQKENI. CDR3 length equals 13 residues. The germline V and J ends were trimmed by 6 bases and 0 bases, with 3 bases remaining between them.

The chain uses TRBV30 and TRBJ1-2, with TRBD1 as a possible D gene (6 bases). The CDR3 runs to 13 residues. Germline V CDR1 and CDR2: GTSNPN, SVGIG (reference sequence). Trimming pared 2 bases from V and 4 bases from J, leaving 11 bases between. The CDR3 DNA reads TGTGCCTGGAGTTCGACAGGTTCCTATGGCTACACCTTC. This sequence encodes CAWSSTGSYGYTF.

The V gene is TRBV6-4, the J gene TRBJ1-3; D is possibly TRBD1 (6 bases). Germline V gene data show CDR1 as MRHNA and CDR2 as SNTAGT. This CDR3 contains 15 residues. V was cut by 0 bases and J by 2 bases, with 8 bases left in between. The CDR3 coding sequence is TGTGCCAGCAGTGACTCGGGGGGGCCTGGAAACACCATATATTTT. It is translated as CASSDSGGPGNTIYF.

The chain is built from TRBV6-2 or TRBV6-3 and TRBJ2-3, with 8 bases fitting TRBD2. The V and J ends lost 4 bases and 5 bases, in that order; junction bases with no gene match: 5. Germline values: CDR1 MNHEY, CDR2 SVGEGT. The CDR3 has 14 amino acids. DNA for the CDR3: TGTGCCAGCAGTTCCGGGGGGGGCGGAGATACGCAGTATTTT. This encodes CASSSGGGGDTQYF.

This chain uses TRBV4-1 with TRBJ2-5; D may be TRBD2 (6 bases). Trimming removed 3 bases from V and 1 base from J, with 9 bases in between. The CDR3 spans 14 residues. CDR1 MGHRA and CDR2 YSYEKL come from the germline V gene. Here the CDR3 DNA reads TGCGCCAGCAGCCATGGGGGGACCCAAGAGACCCAGTACTTC. It yields the protein CASSHGGTQETQYF.

This clone occurred a few times. The genes are TRBV7-8 and TRBJ2-7; 7 nucleotides align to TRBD1. Germline V gives CDR1 SGHVS, CDR2 FQNEAQ. V was clipped by 2 bases and J by 6 bases; unmatched bases: 7. The CDR3 is made up of 14 amino acids. CDR3 bases: TGTGCCAGCAGCTTACAGACAGGGTCGACCGAGCAGTACGTC. Its translation: CASSLQTGSTEQYV.

The chain carries TRBV9 and TRBJ1-2; a weak D match, TRBD1 (5 bases). The V end was cut by 2 bases, the J end by 2 bases, with 10 bases between. Germline CDR1 reads SGDLS; CDR2 reads YYNGEE. This CDR3 has 14 amino acids. In DNA form, the CDR3 reads TGTGCCAGCAGCGTTCGGGACTCCAACTATGGCTACACCTTC. Protein product: CASSVRDSNYGYTF.

The chain joins TRBV6-6 to TRBJ1-4; D remains ambiguous. The germline gives CDR1 MNHNY, CDR2 SVGAGI (reference sequence). CDR3 length: 15 residues. V lost 4 bases and J 5 bases, leaving 14 bases between the germline ends. The CDR3 DNA reads TGTGCCAGCAGTTCGGTATTGGGGTACAATGAAAAACTGTTTTTT. This gives the protein CASSSVLGYNEKLFF.

This clone appeared a few times. The chain links TRBV5-4 to TRBJ1-1; D call uncertain. V lost 2 bases and J 1 base, leaving 6 bases between the germline ends. The CDR3 is 13 amino acids. In germline, CDR1 is SGHNT, CDR2 YYREEE (reference sequence). The CDR3 protein is CASSFRGNTEAFF. CDR3 DNA sequence: TGTGCCAGCAGCTTCCGGGGGAACACTGAAGCTTTCTTT.

The V call is TRBV6-2 or TRBV6-3, the J call TRBJ1-1; D is ambiguous. Per the germline V gene, CDR1 is MNHEY and CDR2 is SVGEGT. V was cut by 2 bases and J by 8 bases, with 18 bases left in between. This CDR3 spans 15 amino acids. The CDR3 DNA follows: TGTGCCAGCAGTTACAACCCCCGTTTCGTCGCCGAAGCTTTCTTT. This translates into CASSYNPRFVAEAFF.

The chain couples TRBV24-1 to TRBJ2-1, with TRBD2 identical over 13 bases. After removal of 7 bases from V and 4 bases from J, the junction contained 6 bases not matched to a gene. Germline V lookup: CDR1 KGHDR, CDR2 SFDVKD. The CDR3 is 16 amino acids. CDR3 nucleotides: TGTGCCACCAGAGGGACTAGCGGGGAAGATTACAATGAGCAGTTCTTC. Translated, it gives CATRGTSGEDYNEQFF.

The chain joins TRBV28 to TRBJ1-2, with D possibly TRBD1 on 5 matching bases. The germline V gene encodes CDR1 MDHEN and CDR2 SYDVKM. With 3 bases removed from V and 2 bases from J, the gap between germline ends came to 16 bases. The CDR3 sequence is 16 residues long. The CDR3 DNA follows: TGTGCCAGCAGTTTGATACCGGGACCGCAGAACTATGGCTACACCTTC. Translation: CASSLIPGPQNYGYTF.

The genes are TRBV4-1 and TRBJ1-4; no clear D gene. V was trimmed by 0 bases and J by 2 bases, leaving 7 bases between them. CDR1 and CDR2 from the germline V gene are MGHRA and YSYEKL. The CDR3 has 15 amino acids. CDR3 bases: TGCGCCAGCAGCCAAGACAGGAACACTAATGAAAAACTGTTTTTT. As protein: CASSQDRNTNEKLFF.